Below, one TCR beta chain is given with its context. The data originate from a study of blood T cell repertoires in COVID-19. In the study overall: COVID-19 samples collected from the United States, Italy and Spain covered acute and convalescent phases.

Trimming left V 2 bases short and J 3 bases short, with 14 bases between. Germline V gives CDR1 KGHDR, CDR2 SFDVKD. This CDR3 comprises 16 residues. Assay used: immunoSEQ multiplex PCR; TCRdb lists only in-frame clones, some missing. The data contain a few hundred thousand clones, roughly 86% of them seen just once; the ten biggest clones take up more than 9%. Seattle cases were enrolled at active infection and followed longitudinally. The material sequenced was peripheral blood. V usage is TRBV24-1 and J usage is TRBJ2-3; perhaps TRBD1 as D (6 bases). This sequence was found in a woman between 25 and 40 years old with COVID-19, enrolled during active disease. Written as DNA, the CDR3 is TGTGCCACCAGTGATTCCAGGGGATTTGGGACAGATACGCAGTATTTT. Residues: CATSDSRGFGTDTQYF.